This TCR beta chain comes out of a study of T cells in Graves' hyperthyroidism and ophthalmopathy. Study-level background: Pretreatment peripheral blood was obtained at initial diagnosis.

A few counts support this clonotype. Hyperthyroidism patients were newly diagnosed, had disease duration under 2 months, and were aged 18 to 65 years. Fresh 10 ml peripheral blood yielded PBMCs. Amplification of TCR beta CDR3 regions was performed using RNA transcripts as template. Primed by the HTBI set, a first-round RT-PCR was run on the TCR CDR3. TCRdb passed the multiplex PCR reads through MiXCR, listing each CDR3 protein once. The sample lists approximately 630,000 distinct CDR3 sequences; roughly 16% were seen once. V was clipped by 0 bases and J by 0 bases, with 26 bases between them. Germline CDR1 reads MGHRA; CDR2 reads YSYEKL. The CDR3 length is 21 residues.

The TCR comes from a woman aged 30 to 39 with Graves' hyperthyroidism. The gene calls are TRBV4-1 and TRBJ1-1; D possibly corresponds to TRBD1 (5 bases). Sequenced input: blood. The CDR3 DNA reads TGCGCCAGCAGCCAAGAGCCACCGGGACGCGACCTCCCCCGGCTGAACACTGAAGCTTTCTTT. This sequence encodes CASSQEPPGRDLPRLNTEAFF.